This T cell receptor (beta chain) was sequenced for a study of regulatory T cells in long-lasting Graves disease. Study results and caveats: Accuracy was possibly reduced by small sample size.

The length of the CDR3 is 11 residues. The germline gives CDR1 SEHNR, CDR2 FQNEAQ (reference sequence). The time point was: newly diagnosed GD, antithyroid drugs for less than 3 months. PBMC-extracted RNA yielded the TCR library. As concerns this clonotype: The antigen remains undetermined. A read error may be the cause here, since a much bigger clone is one base away.

Arm-PCR of CDR3 regions and iRepertoire HTBI primers were used to build TCR beta libraries. TCRdb fed the multiplex PCR reads into MiXCR, producing one record per CDR3 protein. Of 350,000 to 500,000 distinct CDR3 sequences listed, around 15% were seen once; the top ten hold 20% to 25%. In addition, the sample was reused for a study of T cells in Graves' hyperthyroidism and ophthalmopathy. That paper notes: The definition of stable Graves' hyperthyroidism was no ophthalmopathy progression within 18 months. With a duration under 2 months, the hyperthyroidism was newly diagnosed in patients aged 18 to 65. The HTBI primer set served for first-round RT-PCR of the TCR CDR3.

This specimen was peripheral blood mononuclear cells (PBMCs), taken at new diagnosis, from a patient treated with antithyroid drugs. The sequence derives from a woman between 18 and 29 years old with Graves disease. The V gene is TRBV7-9, the J gene TRBJ2-1; no reliable D call. CDR3 in amino acids: CTSSHGNEQFF. CDR3 DNA sequence: TGTACCAGCAGCCACGGCAATGAGCAGTTCTTC.